The clone carrying this T cell receptor beta chain came up a few times. Its antigen remains unidentified. This CDR3 is built from 16 residues. From germline, CDR1 is SGHRS and CDR2 YFSETQ. The V gene lost 0 bases and the J gene lost 0 bases, with 10 bases spanning the gap. This entry is derived from a study of blood T cells in healthy people across ages. Study-wide results and caveats: Conclusively comparing naive with antigen-experienced cells was impossible with unsorted PBMCs.

With a J-beta primer mix and a sample-barcoded 5' primer, a second PCR ran about 7 to 12 cycles. TCRdb reprocessed the 5' RACE reads with MiXCR, giving one entry per CDR3 protein. Altogether about 1.8 million distinct CDR3 sequences are present, around 50% being singletons, with the ten largest covering approximately 2%. The sequence came from a woman aged 40 to 50 in good health. The sequenced material came from blood. The chain has TRBV5-1 and TRBJ2-1; D not resolved. CDR3 DNA sequence: TGCGCCAGCAGCTTGGCCAAGCAAAGCTCCTACAATGAGCAGTTCTTC. This sequence encodes CASSLAKQSSYNEQFF.